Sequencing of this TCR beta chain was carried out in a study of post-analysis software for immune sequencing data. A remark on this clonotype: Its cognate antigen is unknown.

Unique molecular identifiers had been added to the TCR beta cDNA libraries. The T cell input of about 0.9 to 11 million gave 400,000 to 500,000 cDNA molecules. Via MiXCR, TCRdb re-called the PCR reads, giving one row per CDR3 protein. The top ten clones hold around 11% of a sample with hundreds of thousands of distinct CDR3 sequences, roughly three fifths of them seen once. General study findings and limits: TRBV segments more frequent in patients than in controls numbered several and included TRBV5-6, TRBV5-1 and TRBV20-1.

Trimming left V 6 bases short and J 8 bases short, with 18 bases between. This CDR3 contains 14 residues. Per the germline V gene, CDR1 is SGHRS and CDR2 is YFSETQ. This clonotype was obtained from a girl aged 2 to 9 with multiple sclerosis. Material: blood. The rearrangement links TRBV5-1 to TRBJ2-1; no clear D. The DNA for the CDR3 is TGCGCCAGCAAACGGCAGACGGTGGAGTATGAGCAGTTCTTC. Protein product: CASKRQTVEYEQFF.